The sequence of this T cell receptor (beta chain) was determined in a study of tissue T cells after allogeneic stem cell transplantation. Clones were read by immunoSEQ multiplex PCR, and TCRdb kept only the in-frame ones, dropping some. The repertoire holds about 6,800 clones, with around three fifths as singletons. Retrospectively chosen non-transplant comparators had other cancers and at least five gastrointestinal samples, without known gastrointestinal disease. The junction had 14 bases not matched to a gene; V was cut back by 3 bases and J by 9 bases. This CDR3 has 17 residues. From germline, CDR1 is SGHNT and CDR2 YYREEE (reference sequence).

The sample consisted of duodenum tissue, taken at autopsy. This sequence joins TRBV5-4 and TRBJ2-1, with 11 bases fitting TRBD2. The receptor's source is a female donor older than 55 with lung cancer. CDR3 DNA: TGTGCCAGCAGCTCAAGAACTCGACTAGCGGGAAGGGGTGAGCAGTTCTTC. The encoded protein is CASSSRTRLAGRGEQFF.